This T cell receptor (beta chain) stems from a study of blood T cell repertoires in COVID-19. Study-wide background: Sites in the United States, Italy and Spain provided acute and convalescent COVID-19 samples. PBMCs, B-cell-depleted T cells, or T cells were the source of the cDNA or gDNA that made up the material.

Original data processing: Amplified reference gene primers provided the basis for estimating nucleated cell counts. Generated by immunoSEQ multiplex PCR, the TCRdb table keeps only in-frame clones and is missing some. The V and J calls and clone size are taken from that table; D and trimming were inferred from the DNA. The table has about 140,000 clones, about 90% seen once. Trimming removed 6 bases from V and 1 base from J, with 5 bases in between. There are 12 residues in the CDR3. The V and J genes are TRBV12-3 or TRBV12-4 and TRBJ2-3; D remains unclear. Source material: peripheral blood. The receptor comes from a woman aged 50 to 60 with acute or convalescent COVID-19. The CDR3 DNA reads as TGTGCCAGCAGCACAGGCACAGATACGCAGTATTTT. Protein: CASSTGTDTQYF.